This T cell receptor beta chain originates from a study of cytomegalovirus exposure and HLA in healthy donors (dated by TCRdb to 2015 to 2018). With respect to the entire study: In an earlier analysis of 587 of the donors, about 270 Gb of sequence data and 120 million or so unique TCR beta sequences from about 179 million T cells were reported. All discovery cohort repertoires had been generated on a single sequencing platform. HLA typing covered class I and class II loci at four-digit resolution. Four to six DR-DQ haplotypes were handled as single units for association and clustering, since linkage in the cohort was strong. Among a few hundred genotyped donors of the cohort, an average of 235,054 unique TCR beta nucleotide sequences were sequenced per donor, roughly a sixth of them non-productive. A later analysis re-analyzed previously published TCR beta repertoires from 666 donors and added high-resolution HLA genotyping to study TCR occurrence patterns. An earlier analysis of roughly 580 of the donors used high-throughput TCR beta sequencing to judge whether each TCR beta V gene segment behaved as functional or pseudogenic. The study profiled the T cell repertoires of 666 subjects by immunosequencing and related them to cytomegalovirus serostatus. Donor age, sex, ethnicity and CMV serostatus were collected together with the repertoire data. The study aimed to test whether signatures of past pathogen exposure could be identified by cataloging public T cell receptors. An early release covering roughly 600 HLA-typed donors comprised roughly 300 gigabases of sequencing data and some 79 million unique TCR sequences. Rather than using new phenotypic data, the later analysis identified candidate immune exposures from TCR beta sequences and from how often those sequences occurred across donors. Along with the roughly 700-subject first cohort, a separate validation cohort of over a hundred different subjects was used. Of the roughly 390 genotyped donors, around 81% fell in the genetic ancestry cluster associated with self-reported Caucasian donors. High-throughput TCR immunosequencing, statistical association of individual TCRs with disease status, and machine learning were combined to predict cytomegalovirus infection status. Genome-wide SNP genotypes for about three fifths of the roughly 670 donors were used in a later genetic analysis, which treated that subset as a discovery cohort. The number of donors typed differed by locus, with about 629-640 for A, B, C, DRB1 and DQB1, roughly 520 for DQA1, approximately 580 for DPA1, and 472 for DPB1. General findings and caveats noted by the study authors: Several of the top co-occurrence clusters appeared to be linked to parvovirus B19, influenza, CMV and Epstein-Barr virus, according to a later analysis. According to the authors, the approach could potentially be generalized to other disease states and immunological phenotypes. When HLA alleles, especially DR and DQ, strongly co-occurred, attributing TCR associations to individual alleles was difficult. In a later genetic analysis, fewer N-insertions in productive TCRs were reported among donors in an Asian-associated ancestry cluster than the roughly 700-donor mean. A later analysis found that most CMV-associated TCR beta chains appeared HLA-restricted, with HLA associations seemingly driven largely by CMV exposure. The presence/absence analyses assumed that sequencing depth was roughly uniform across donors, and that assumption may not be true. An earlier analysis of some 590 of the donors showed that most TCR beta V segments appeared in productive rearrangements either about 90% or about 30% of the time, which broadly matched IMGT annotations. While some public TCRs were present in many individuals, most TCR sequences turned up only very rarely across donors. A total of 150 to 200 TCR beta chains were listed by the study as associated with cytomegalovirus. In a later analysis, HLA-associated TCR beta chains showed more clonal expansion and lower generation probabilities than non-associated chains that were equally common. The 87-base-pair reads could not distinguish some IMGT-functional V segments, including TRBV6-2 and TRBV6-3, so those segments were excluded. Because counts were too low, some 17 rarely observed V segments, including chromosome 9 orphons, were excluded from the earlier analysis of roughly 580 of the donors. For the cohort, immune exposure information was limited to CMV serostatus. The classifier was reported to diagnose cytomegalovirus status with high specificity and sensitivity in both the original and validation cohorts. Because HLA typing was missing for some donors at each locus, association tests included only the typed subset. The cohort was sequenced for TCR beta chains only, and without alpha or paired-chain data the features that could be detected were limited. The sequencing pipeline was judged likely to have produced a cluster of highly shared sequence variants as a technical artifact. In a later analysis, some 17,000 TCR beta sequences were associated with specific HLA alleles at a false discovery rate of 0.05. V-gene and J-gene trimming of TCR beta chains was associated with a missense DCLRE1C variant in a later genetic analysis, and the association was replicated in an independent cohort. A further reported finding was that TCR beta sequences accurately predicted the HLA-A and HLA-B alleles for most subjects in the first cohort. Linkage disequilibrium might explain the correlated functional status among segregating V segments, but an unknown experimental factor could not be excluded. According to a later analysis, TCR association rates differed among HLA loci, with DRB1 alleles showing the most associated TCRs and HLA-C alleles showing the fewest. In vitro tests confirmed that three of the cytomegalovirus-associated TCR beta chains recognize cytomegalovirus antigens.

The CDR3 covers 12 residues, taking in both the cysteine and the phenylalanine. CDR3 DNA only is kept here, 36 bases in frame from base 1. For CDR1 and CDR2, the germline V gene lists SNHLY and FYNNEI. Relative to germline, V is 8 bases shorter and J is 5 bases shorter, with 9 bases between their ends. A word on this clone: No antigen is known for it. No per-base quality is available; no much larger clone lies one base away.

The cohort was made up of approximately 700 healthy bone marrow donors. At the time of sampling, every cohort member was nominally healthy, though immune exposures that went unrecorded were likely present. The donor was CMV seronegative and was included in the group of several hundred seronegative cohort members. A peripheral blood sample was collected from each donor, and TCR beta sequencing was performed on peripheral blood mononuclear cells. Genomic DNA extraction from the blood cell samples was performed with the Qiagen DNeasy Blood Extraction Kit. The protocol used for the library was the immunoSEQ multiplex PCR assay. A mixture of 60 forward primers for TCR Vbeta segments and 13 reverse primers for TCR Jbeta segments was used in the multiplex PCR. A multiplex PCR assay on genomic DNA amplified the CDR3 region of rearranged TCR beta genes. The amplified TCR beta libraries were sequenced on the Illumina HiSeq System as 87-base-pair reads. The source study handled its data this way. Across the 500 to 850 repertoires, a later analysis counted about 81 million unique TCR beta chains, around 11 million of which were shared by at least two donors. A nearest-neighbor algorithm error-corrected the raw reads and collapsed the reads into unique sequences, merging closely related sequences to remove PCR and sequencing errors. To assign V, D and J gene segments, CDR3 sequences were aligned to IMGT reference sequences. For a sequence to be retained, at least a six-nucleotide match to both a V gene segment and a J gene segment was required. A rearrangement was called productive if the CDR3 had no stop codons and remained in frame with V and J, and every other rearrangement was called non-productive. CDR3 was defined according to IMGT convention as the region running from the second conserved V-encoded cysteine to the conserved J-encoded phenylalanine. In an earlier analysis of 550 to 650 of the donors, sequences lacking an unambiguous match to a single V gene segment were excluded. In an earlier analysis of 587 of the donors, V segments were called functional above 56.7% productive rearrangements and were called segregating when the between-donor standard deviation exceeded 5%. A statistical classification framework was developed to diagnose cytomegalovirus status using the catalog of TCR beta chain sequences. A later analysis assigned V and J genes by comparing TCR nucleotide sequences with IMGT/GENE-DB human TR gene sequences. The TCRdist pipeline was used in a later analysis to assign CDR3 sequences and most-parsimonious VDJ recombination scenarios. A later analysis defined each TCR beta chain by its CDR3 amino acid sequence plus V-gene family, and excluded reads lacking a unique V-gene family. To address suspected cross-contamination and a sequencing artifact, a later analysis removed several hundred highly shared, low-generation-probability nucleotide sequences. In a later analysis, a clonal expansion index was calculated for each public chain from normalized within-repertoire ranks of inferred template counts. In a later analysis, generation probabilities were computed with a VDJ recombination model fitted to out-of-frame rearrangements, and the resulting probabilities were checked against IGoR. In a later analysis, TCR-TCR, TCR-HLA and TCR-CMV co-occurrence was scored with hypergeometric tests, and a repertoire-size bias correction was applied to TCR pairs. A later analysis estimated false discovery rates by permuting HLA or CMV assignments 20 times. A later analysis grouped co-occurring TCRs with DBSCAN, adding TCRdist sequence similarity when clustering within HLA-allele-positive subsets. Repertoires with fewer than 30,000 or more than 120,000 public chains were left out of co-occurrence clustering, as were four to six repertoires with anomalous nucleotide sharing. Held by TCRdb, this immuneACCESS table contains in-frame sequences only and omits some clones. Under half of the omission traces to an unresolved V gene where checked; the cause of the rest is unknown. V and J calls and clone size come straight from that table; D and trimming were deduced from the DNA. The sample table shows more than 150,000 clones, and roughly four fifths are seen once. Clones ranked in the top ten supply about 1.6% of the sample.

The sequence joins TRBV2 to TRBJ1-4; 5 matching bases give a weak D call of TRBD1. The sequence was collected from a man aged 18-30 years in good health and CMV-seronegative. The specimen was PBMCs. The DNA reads TGTGCCAGCCAGGGTGCAAATGAAAAACTGTTTTTT. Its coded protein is CASQGANEKLFF.